The T cell receptor beta chain under discussion was sequenced for a study of Tregs in tolerant kidney transplant recipients. This clone was recorded once. Its target is not known. V lost 5 bases to trimming and J lost 4 bases; unmatched junction nucleotides: 8. The germline gives CDR1 SGHTA, CDR2 FQGNSA. The CDR3 runs 17 residues. Only in-frame clones appear in the TCRdb table, and some are missing; sequencing was by immunoSEQ multiplex PCR. The table includes tens of thousands of clones, roughly nine tenths detected once. Whole-study results and caveats: The most relevant donor-specific Treg TCRbeta repertoire apparently came from expansion with activated donor B cells. This study did not directly address biological reproducibility.

Related graft donors supplied nonmyeloablative bone marrow transplants, and mixed chimerism was transient. The receptor's source is a human patient who received a combined kidney and bone marrow transplant. Among the T cells, some may be from the graft donor. The sample was CD8+ T cells from blood (PBMCs), taken 24 months after the transplant. The chain links TRBV7-2 to TRBJ2-2, with 12 bases lining up with TRBD2. The CDR3 DNA sequence: TGTGCCAGCAGCCCGGGTCGACTAGCGGGAGTCACCGGGGAGCTGTTTTTT. It translates to CASSPGRLAGVTGELFF.